Below, one TCR beta chain is given with its context. Some clones are missing from TCRdb's copy, which holds only in-frame ones; the method was immunoSEQ multiplex PCR. The table lists about 660,000 clones, around 87% of them singletons. The CDR3 extends over 11 amino acids. The germline gives CDR1 MNHNS, CDR2 SASEGT. With 8 bases removed from V and 7 bases from J, the gap between germline ends came to 12 bases. This sample was taken from a study of shared T cell receptors in the human thymus. This sample also appeared in a second study, on human thymus T cells. Turning to that study: Infants served as donors; they were healthy and Finnish and were having corrective surgery for congenital heart defects. There were highly overlapping thymic repertoires among unrelated individuals, as related research reported.

Input material: thymocytes. This receptor was obtained from a boy in the first two years of life with a congenital heart defect. J is TRBJ2-7 and V is TRBV6-1; a weak D match, TRBD2 (6 bases). The CDR3 reads CASLGGNEQYF. In DNA form, the CDR3 reads TGTGCCAGCCTGGGAGGCAATGAGCAGTACTTC.